The clone carrying this TCR beta chain has a count of ten or more. This sample is part of a study of human T cells and chemical hapten exposure. The overall study: Throughout a study of roughly 24 weeks, patients underwent weekly scalp administration of diphenylcyclopropenone doses. Patch tests containing 0.01% DPC, applied to the upper back, were read at 6 days.

For the library, individual cDNA molecules each received unique molecular identifiers. TCRdb re-derived calls from the RACE reads in MiXCR, one entry per CDR3 protein. The profile shows around 300,000 distinct CDR3 sequences, approximately 5.8% of them singletons. The CDR3 extends over 17 amino acids. V lost 3 bases and J 1 base, leaving 18 bases between the germline ends. In germline, CDR1 is PRHDT, CDR2 FYEKMQ (reference sequence). Stated time point: pre-sensitization, week 0. Indicated treatment: therapeutic diphenylcyclopropenone sensitization with weekly scalp DPC. Participating donors were patients with alopecia, aged 18 to 70 years, considered appropriate candidates for DPC.

The source was whole blood, collected in connection with sensitization to the hapten diphenylcyclopropenone (DPC). J is TRBJ1-1 and V is TRBV13; D possibly corresponds to TRBD1 (5 bases). The clonotype was recovered from a woman aged 18-29 years with alopecia areata. Some clones in this sample may be carry-over from other donors' samples. The CDR3 region is CASSFYGTTDRNTEAFF. CDR3 DNA: TGTGCCAGCAGCTTTTATGGGACGACAGATCGGAACACTGAAGCTTTCTTT.